This TCR beta chain appears in the sequencing data of a study of shared clonotypes between healthy human individuals. Background on the study: Three CD4 naive, three CD4 memory, two CD8 naive and one CD8 memory plate were used per donor.

Regarding the study as a whole: Generation probabilities of non-shared clonotypes were lower (relative to those shared by all four donors).

Profiling relied on immunoSEQ multiplex PCR, and the TCRdb table lists in-frame clones only, not all of them. This repertoire shows 2 million to 2.5 million clones, 85% to 95% found once; its top ten account for around 0.35%. Worth noting for this clone: Its cognate antigen is unknown.

Trimming left V 7 bases short and J 4 bases short, with 14 bases between. The CDR3 length is 14 residues. CDR1 and CDR2 from the germline V gene are SNHLY and FYNNEI. The clonotype comes from a man between 18 and 29 years old in good health. Some clones in this sample may be carry-over from other donors' samples. The rearrangement uses TRBV2 and TRBJ1-5, with unresolved D. What was sequenced was naive CD4+ T cells from PBMCs. Subset specified: CD45RA+ positively selected. The CDR3 DNA sequence: TGTGCCAGCACCGCCCTAGAGTGGAATCAGCCCCAGCATTTT. It codes for CASTALEWNQPQHF.